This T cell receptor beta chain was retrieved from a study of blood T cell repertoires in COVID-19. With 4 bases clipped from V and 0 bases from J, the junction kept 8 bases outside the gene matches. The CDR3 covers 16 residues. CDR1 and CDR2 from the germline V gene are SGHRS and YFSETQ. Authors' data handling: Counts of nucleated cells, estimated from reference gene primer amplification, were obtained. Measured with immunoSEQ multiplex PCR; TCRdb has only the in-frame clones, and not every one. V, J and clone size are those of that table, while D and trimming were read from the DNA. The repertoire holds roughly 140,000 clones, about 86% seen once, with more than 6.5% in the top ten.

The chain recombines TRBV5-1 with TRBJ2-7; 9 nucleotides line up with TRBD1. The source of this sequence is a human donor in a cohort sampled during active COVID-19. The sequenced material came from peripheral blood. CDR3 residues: CASSPGGQGSSYEQYF. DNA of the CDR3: TGCGCCAGCAGCCCGGGGGGACAGGGAAGCTCCTACGAGCAGTACTTC.